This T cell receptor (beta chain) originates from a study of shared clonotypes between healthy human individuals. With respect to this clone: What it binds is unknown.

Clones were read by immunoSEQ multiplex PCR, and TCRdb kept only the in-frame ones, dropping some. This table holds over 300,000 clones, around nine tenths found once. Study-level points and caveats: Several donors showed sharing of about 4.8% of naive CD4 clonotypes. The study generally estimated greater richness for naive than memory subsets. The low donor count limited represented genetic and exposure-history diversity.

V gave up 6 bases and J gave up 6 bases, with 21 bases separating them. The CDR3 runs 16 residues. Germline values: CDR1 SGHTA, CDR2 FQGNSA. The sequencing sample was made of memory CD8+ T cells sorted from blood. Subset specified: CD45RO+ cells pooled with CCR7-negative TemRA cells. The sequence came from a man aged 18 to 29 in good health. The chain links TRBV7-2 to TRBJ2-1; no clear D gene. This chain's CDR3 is CASRSYTILSGNEQFF. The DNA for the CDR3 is TGTGCCAGCAGATCATATACCATATTGTCAGGCAATGAGCAGTTCTTC.